One TCR delta chain is described in this entry. Its antigen is as yet unknown. Other DNA sequences in the sample encode the same CDR3. This sample is part of a study of Vδ1+ human thymocytes. Study results and caveats: TRD repertoires were essentially private, unlike widely shared TRG clonotypes. In the thymus, TRG and TRD repertoires looked highly polyclonal with Gaussian CDR3 lengths. Thymic delta-chain repertoires held around 20% Vdelta2 sequences and few Vdelta3, despite high sort purity.

Germline V gives CDR1 TSWWSYY, CDR2 QGS. The CDR3 has 18 residues. The V gene end was trimmed by 0 bases and the J gene end by 1 base; junction bases not matched to a gene: 7. The sorted cells were CD3+ Vdelta1+ Vdelta2- thymocytes from alphabeta-depleted thymus. Vdelta1+ thymocyte sorts reached between about 97% and 99.6% purity. The template was reverse-transcribed extracted RNA. Pooled V-gene forward primers with one constant-region reverse primer generated the CDR3 amplicons by multiplex PCR. TCRdb processed the multiplex PCR reads again with the CATT caller. Here the sample spans roughly 76,000 delta-chain clones, around 34% being singletons.

The source material was Vdelta1+ gamma-delta thymocytes from the thymus. Stated subset: FACS-sorted CD3+ TCRalphabeta- TCRVdelta1+ TCRVdelta2- thymocytes. The rearrangement uses TRDV1 and TRDJ1; 11 nucleotides match TRDD3. The sequence came from a boy under three years old who had congenital heart surgery. The CDR3 DNA reads TGTGCTCTTGGGGAACTATTCCTGGGGGATACTCGCACCGATAAACTCATCTTT. It yields the protein CALGELFLGDTRTDKLIF.